This T cell receptor beta chain comes out of a study of blood T cell repertoires in COVID-19 (dated by TCRdb to 2018 to 2020). General notes on the study: The collaborator samples originated in the United States, Italy and Spain and spanned the acute and convalescent phases of COVID-19. The material from the prospective study consisted of cDNA or gDNA derived from T cells, B-cell-depleted T cells, or PBMCs. Subjects who had been exposed to COVID-19, were actively infected with it, or had recovered from it provided the deeply sampled blood TCRbeta repertoires that made up the dataset. HLA class I and class II types, where available, came from metadata supplied by the sample provider rather than from assay-based typing. The sample metadata nearly always contained a de-identified subject ID, COVID-19 status, age in years and sex. Samples were obtained from the ongoing ImmuneRACE study (first 160 participants) and from roughly 1,300 subjects provided by 6 global collaborators. A freely available public database, intended as a resource for researchers studying the immune response to SARS-CoV-2, is where the repertoires were released. What the study reported, not specific to this receptor: The amount of clinical and demographic metadata varied by source and participant and was provided uncurated.

In the prospective study, participants were about 18 to 100 years old, resided in 25 or so geographic areas of the United States, and were enrolled through a virtual design. Cohort assignment in the prospective study relied on participant-reported clinical history from a screening survey and a study questionnaire. Recovered participants in ImmuneRACE Cohort 3 were defined as having two consecutive negative NP/OP PCR tests, clearance from a healthcare professional, or resolution of symptoms. In the prospective study, mobile phlebotomists collected whole blood, serum and a nasopharyngeal or oropharyngeal swab from each participant. Additional blood draws and questionnaires over a 2-month period could optionally be provided by prospective study participants. Prospective study blood samples were shipped either frozen or at room temperature before DNA extraction. Looking up the germline V gene (reference sequence) yields CDR1 SSHAT and CDR2 FNYEAQ. From its cysteine to its phenylalanine, the CDR3 spans 18 amino acids. Here the CDR3 DNA is all that survives: 54 bases in frame from base 1.

Comments on this clone: No cognate antigen has been identified for it. The junction departs from the called germline gene at one end, perhaps through a read error.

TCRbeta CDR3 regions were amplified from genomic DNA using the immunoSEQ Assay, a bias-controlled multiplex PCR. The study's processing was this. The number of nucleated cells in each sample was estimated from the amplification of reference gene primers within the assay. To quantify the absolute abundance of each unique TCRbeta CDR3 rearrangement, sequence reads were collapsed and filtered. For each sample, productive Simpson clonality was calculated as the square root of Simpson's diversity index over productive rearrangements. TCRdb provides this immuneACCESS table in a form limited to in-frame rearrangements. Some clones are lacking; in checked studies, under half of them reflect an unresolved V gene, and why the rest are absent is not known. That table furnishes V, J and clone size, whereas the DNA furnished D and trimming. The sample table records about 270,000 clones; roughly 88% of these occur just once. The biggest ten clones account for around 0.9% of the sample.

The V and J segments used are TRBV7-7 and TRBJ2-2; the D gene is possibly TRBD2, with 5 bases matching. This TCR was sampled from a woman in her 30s who had recovered from COVID-19. Sequencing was carried out using PBMCs or T cells enriched from blood (not recorded which). The CDR3 protein sequence reads: CASSLAQYRGLNTGELFF. The DNA reads TGTGCTAGCAGCTTAGCGCAATACCGAGGGTTGAACACCGGGGAGCTGTTTTTT.